The 25 T cell receptor beta chains below come from one sample, sequenced in a study of OX40 agonist ivuxolimab in advanced cancers. Library preparation employed the immunoSEQ multiplex PCR assay. TCRdb limited this immuneACCESS table to in-frame rearrangements with V and J called. A share of clones is missing; checked studies link under half to unresolved V genes, and the rest is unexplained. The sample table holds about 67,000 clones, of which 75% to 85% were seen once. The ten largest clones add up to under 9.5% of the sample. Sequenced here: CD4+ or CD8+ T cells sorted from blood, sampled in a trial of the OX40 agonist ivuxolimab. The receptors originated from an adult with an advanced solid tumor such as melanoma, head and neck, liver or kidney cancer.

This chain links TRBV6-6 with TRBJ2-7; 8 bases align to TRBD1. The germline CDR1 and CDR2 sequences are MNHNY and SVGAGI (reference sequence). The CDR3 contains 15 residues. V gave up 6 bases and J gave up 2 bases; unmatched junction bases: 9. The CDR3 protein is CASRARTGITYEQYF. In DNA form, the CDR3 reads TGTGCCAGCAGGGCTAGGACAGGGATTACCTACGAGCAGTACTTC.

The chain has TRBV19 and TRBJ1-2; weak D call: TRBD1 (6 bases). From germline, CDR1 is LNHDA and CDR2 SQIVND (reference sequence). The CDR3 sequence is 12 residues long. The ends were cut back, 9 bases at V and 3 bases at J, with 11 bases in the middle. The CDR3 sequence: CASREGDYGYTF. CDR3 in DNA: TGTGCCAGCCGGGAGGGGGACTATGGCTACACCTTC.

The V gene is TRBV14, the J gene TRBJ1-6, with no clear D. V lost 1 base and J lost 2, with 6 bases in between. The CDR3 extends over 15 amino acids. The germline CDR1 and CDR2 sequences are SGHDN and FVKESK. CDR3 DNA: TGTGCCAGCAGCCAAGGAAGGGCCTATAATTCACCCCTCCACTTT. Translated, it gives CASSQGRAYNSPLHF.

V gene TRBV23-1 combines with J gene TRBJ2-1, with a weak D call TRBD2 (5 bases). TRBV23-1 is known as an ORF, though its function is uncertain. This CDR3 contains 12 residues. V was shortened by 4 bases and J by 5 bases, with 6 bases between the two germline ends. The CDR3 sequence: CASSPGNNEQFF. The DNA of the CDR3 is TGCGCCAGCAGTCCGGGGAACAATGAGCAGTTCTTC.

This clone was detected once. The chain couples TRBV10-2 to TRBJ2-1; the D is unclear. The CDR3 loop spans 12 amino acids. Germline V lookup: CDR1 WSHSY, CDR2 SAAADI. The V end lost 7 bases, the J end lost 12 bases, and 16 bases lay between the germline ends. This chain's CDR3 is CASTDPISGQFF. The CDR3, as DNA: TGCGCCAGCACGGACCCCATCTCCGGGCAGTTCTTC.

The rearrangement links TRBV11-2 to TRBJ2-2; 7 bases map to TRBD1. Germline CDR1 and CDR2: SGHAT and FQNNGV. The CDR3 is 16 residues long. V dropped 4 bases and J dropped 0; count of bases not matched to a gene: 5. The CDR3: CASSSRGITNTGELFF. CDR3 nucleotide sequence: TGTGCCAGCAGCTCCAGGGGGATAACGAACACCGGGGAGCTGTTTTTT.

The gene calls are TRBV5-4 and TRBJ2-6; no clear D. CDR1 is SGHNT and CDR2 is YYREEE in the germline V gene (reference sequence). The CDR3 runs 13 residues. The V and J ends lost 5 bases and 5 bases respectively, with 8 bases between them. The CDR3 is CASSPEWANVLTF. The CDR3 DNA reads TGTGCCAGCAGTCCGGAGTGGGCCAACGTCCTGACTTTC.

The chain joins TRBV20-1 to TRBJ2-1; D gene ambiguous. CDR1 DFQATT and CDR2 SNEGSKA come from the germline V gene (reference sequence). The CDR3 covers 11 residues. The CDR3 DNA follows: TGCAGGCCCTCTACGTACAATGAGCAGTTCTTC. This sequence encodes CRPSTYNEQFF.

The count of this clone is one. The chain uses TRBV6-1 and TRBJ2-2, with D perhaps TRBD1 (6 bases). The germline V gene encodes CDR1 MNHNS and CDR2 SASEGT. The CDR3 consists of 14 residues. Trimming stripped 5 bases from V and 6 bases from J, with 13 bases between. CDR3 nucleotide sequence: TGTGCCAGCAGTTCCGGGACAAATTCCGGGGAGCTGTTTTTT. Its protein product is CASSSGTNSGELFF.

The gene calls are TRBV5-4 and TRBJ2-3; 8 bases map to TRBD2. From germline, CDR1 is SGHNT and CDR2 YYREEE (reference sequence). Trimming removed 4 bases from V and 5 bases from J; junction bases left unmatched: 15. CDR3 length: 17 residues. CDR3 residues: CASSALYSGDRGDTQYF. In nucleotides, the CDR3 is TGTGCCAGCAGCGCGCTTTATAGCGGGGACCGCGGAGATACGCAGTATTTT. Filled out from reference TRBV5-4 and TRBJ2-3, the complete variable domain reads ETGVTQSPTHLIKTRGQQVTLRCSSQSGHNTVSWYQQALGQGPQFIFQYYREEENGRGNFPPRFSGLQFPNYSSELNVNALELDDSALYLCASSALYSGDRGDTQYFGPGTRLTVL.

The V call is TRBV10-3, the J call TRBJ2-3; D is possibly TRBD1 or TRBD2 (5 bases each). V dropped 6 bases and J dropped 4 bases, with 26 bases sitting between them. This CDR3 contains 18 residues. CDR1 and CDR2 (germline): ENHRY, SYGVKD. In DNA form, the CDR3 reads TGTGCCATCAGGGGCAGCCCCGGGACCTCGGACGGCGCAGATACGCAGTATTTT. Translation gives CAIRGSPGTSDGADTQYF.

The chain is built from TRBV21-1 and TRBJ2-5. TRBV21-1 is designated a pseudogene. The CDR3 totals 14 residues. The CDR3 here is CASPRQGETETQYF. DNA for the CDR3: TGTGCCAGTCCCAGACAAGGGGAGACGGAGACCCAGTACTTC.

The chain combines TRBV5-4 with TRBJ2-1; possible D gene TRBD1, 5 bases. The germline V gene has CDR1 SGHNT and CDR2 YYREEE (reference sequence). Trimming shortened V by 1 base and J by 2 bases, and 7 bases separated the two germline ends. The CDR3 covers 14 residues. In DNA form, the CDR3 reads TGTGCCAGCAGCTTGAGGGGTCCCTACAATGAGCAGTTCTTC. Its translation is CASSLRGPYNEQFF.

V gene TRBV30 combines with J gene TRBJ2-1; 8 bases fit TRBD2. The V gene end was trimmed by 4 bases and the J gene end by 6 bases; junction bases not matched to a gene: 11. CDR3 length equals 15 residues. From germline, CDR1 is GTSNPN and CDR2 SVGIG (reference sequence). CDR3 DNA sequence: TGTGCCTGGAAGGGGACTAGATCGAGGTTCAATGAGCAGTTCTTC. This sequence encodes CAWKGTRSRFNEQFF.

The chain combines TRBV6-4 with TRBJ2-1, with 10 positions matching TRBD2. Germline V gene lookup returns CDR1 MRHNA and CDR2 SNTAGT. J lost 6 bases, V lost 6 bases, and 5 bases had no gene match. This CDR3 contains 14 residues. The CDR3 spells CASRRTSGGNEQFF. CDR3 coding DNA: TGTGCCAGCAGGAGGACTAGCGGAGGCAATGAGCAGTTCTTC.

The chain carries TRBV27 and TRBJ2-2; TRBD2 matches 7 bases. CDR1 and CDR2 from the germline V gene are MNHEY and SMNVEV (reference sequence). J lost 7 bases, V lost 2 bases, and 7 bases had no gene match. The CDR3 totals 15 residues. CDR3 DNA sequence: TGTGCCAGCAGTTTAAGTCGGGGGGTAGTCGGGGAGCTGTTTTTT. This codes for CASSLSRGVVGELFF.

The chain is built from TRBV12-1 and TRBJ1-5. TRBV12-1 is a known pseudogene. There are 17 residues in the CDR3. Here the CDR3 DNA reads TGTGCCAGCAGCTTTAGGGACGGGCCGCGCGGCAATCAGCCCCAGCATTTT. Encoded protein: CASSFRDGPRGNQPQHF.

In this sample, this clone turned up once. The chain carries TRBV5-1 and TRBJ2-2; either TRBD1 or TRBD2 may fit D (5 bases each). Trimming cost V 4 bases and J 8 bases, with 15 bases left between them. In germline, CDR1 is SGHRS, CDR2 YFSETQ. CDR3 length: 14 residues. The CDR3 loop reads CASSPGSPGGELFF. The CDR3, as DNA: TGCGCCAGCAGCCCAGGGTCCCCGGGGGGGGAGCTGTTTTTT.

The rearrangement links TRBV7-9 to TRBJ2-1; D is unclear. From germline, CDR1 is SEHNR and CDR2 FQNEAQ (reference sequence). Deletions cut 3 bases from V and 6 bases from J, with 6 bases between. The CDR3 extends over 12 amino acids. The CDR3 loop is CASSLDANEQFF. The CDR3 coding sequence is TGTGCCAGCAGCTTGGATGCCAATGAGCAGTTCTTC. The whole variable domain, remainder taken from reference TRBV7-9 and TRBJ2-1, is DTGVSQNPRHKITKRGQNVTFRCDPISEHNRLYWYRQTLGQGPEFLTYFQNEAQLEKSRLLSDRFSAERPKGSFSTLEIQRTEQGDSAMYLCASSLDANEQFFGPGTRLTVL.

This clone is a singleton in its sample. V usage is TRBV6-6 and J usage is TRBJ1-2; D not resolved. CDR1 is MNHNY and CDR2 is SVGAGI in the germline V gene (reference sequence). Trimming stripped 5 bases from V and 2 bases from J, with 9 bases between. The CDR3 sequence is 13 residues long. For the CDR3, the DNA is TGTGCCAGCAGTGTTTGGGAGAACTATGGCTACACCTTC. It translates to CASSVWENYGYTF.

The V gene is TRBV10-3, the J gene TRBJ2-7, with TRBD2 matching over 10 bases. The CDR3 extends over 18 amino acids. Trimming took 1 base from V and 0 from J; bases not matched to a gene: 9. Germline assignment: CDR1 ENHRY and CDR2 SYGVKD. This CDR3 is CAISEFSSGGPYSYEQYV. The CDR3 DNA follows: TGTGCCATCAGTGAGTTTTCTAGCGGGGGCCCCTACTCCTACGAGCAGTACGTC.

This chain links TRBV9 with TRBJ1-2, with a weak D call TRBD1 (5 bases). Per the germline V gene, CDR1 is SGDLS and CDR2 is YYNGEE. The germline V and J ends were trimmed by 3 bases and 2 bases, with 11 bases remaining between them. This CDR3 has 14 amino acids. CDR3 loop: CASSASGGNYGYTF. CDR3 nucleotides: TGTGCCAGCAGCGCGTCGGGGGGGAACTATGGCTACACCTTC.

The chain links TRBV18 to TRBJ1-1, with a weak D call TRBD1 (6 bases). V lost 3 bases to trimming and J lost 3 bases, with 17 bases between them. Per the germline V gene, CDR1 is KGHSH and CDR2 is LQKENI. The CDR3 runs 16 residues. Here the CDR3 reads CASSPTSTGGDTEAFF. The CDR3, as DNA: TGTGCCAGCTCACCCACGTCGACAGGAGGGGACACTGAAGCTTTCTTT.

The chain employs TRBV7-3 and TRBJ1-4; D uncertain. The CDR3 is 17 amino acids. Germline V gives CDR1 SGHTA, CDR2 FQGTGA. Trimming left V 3 bases short and J 0 bases short, with 14 bases between. The CDR3 sequence: CASSFRGNSATNEKLFF. The CDR3 DNA follows: TGTGCCAGCAGCTTCCGAGGAAACAGTGCAACTAATGAAAAACTGTTTTTT.

This chain connects TRBV14 to TRBJ1-2, with D possibly matching TRBD1 (5 bases). CDR3 size: 13 residues. V lost 4 bases and J 2 bases, leaving 8 bases between the germline ends. Germline V gene lookup returns CDR1 SGHDN and CDR2 FVKESK. CDR3 bases: TGTGCCAGCAGCCCTGACAGAAACTATGGCTACACCTTC. Its protein is CASSPDRNYGYTF.